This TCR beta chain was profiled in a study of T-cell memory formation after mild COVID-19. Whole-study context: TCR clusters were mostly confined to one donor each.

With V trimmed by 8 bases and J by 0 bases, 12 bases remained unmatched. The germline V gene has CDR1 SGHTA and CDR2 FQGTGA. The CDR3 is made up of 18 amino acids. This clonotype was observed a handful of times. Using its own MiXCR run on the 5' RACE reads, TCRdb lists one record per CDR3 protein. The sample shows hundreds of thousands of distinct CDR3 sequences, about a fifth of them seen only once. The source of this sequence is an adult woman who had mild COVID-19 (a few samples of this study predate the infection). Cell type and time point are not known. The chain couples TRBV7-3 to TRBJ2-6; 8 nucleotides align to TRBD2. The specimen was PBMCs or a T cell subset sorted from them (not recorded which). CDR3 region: CASRAGGSSPSGANVLTF. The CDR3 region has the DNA TGTGCCAGCCGCGCGGGGGGTTCCTCCCCCTCTGGGGCCAACGTCCTGACTTTC.